This T cell receptor beta chain came from a study of cytomegalovirus exposure and HLA in healthy donors. Points from the study as a whole: Later analysis associated a missense DCLRE1C variant with TCR beta V- and J-gene trimming. Many donors shared some public TCRs, even though most TCR sequences were rare.

The J segment lost 5 bases and the V segment lost 5 bases, leaving 13 bases of the junction unmatched. Germline V lookup: CDR1 MNHNY, CDR2 SVGAGI (reference sequence). The CDR3 has 16 amino acids. Comment on this clone: Its antigen is undetermined.

Both 60 Vbeta primers and 13 Jbeta primers went into the PCR. Source study methods: In a later analysis, of roughly 73 million unique beta chains, approximately 10 million appeared in at least two donors. Only in-frame clones appear in the TCRdb table, and some are missing; sequencing was by immunoSEQ multiplex PCR. Clonal size and the V and J genes are those of that table, whereas D and trimming came from the DNA. This table holds about 150,000 clones, about 71% found once. This TCR derives from a woman aged 55-75 years in good health and CMV-seropositive. The source material was PBMCs. V is TRBV6-6 and J is TRBJ2-5; 8 nucleotides line up with TRBD1. The DNA of the CDR3 is TGTGCCAGCAGTGGCGGCCTCGGCAGGGGGCCCGAGACCCAGTACTTC. Residues: CASSGGLGRGPETQYF.